This TCR beta chain was profiled in a study of cytomegalovirus exposure and HLA in healthy donors. The study ran its PCR with 60 Vbeta and 13 Jbeta primers. Sequencing was performed with immunoSEQ multiplex PCR; in TCRdb, only in-frame clones are kept and a portion is missing. Of about 120,000 clones in the sample, 7% to 9.5% were seen once. The CDR3 covers 13 residues. Trimming shortened V by 0 bases and J by 2 bases, and 5 bases separated the two germline ends. Germline CDR1 and CDR2: SGHKS and YYEKEE (reference sequence). The chain carries TRBV5-5 and TRBJ1-2; D not resolved. The sequenced sample was PBMCs. The receptor was derived from a middle-aged woman in good health and CMV-seropositive. CDR3 amino acids: CASSLDRNYGYTF. The CDR3 region has the DNA TGTGCCAGCAGCTTGGACAGAAACTATGGCTACACCTTC.